What follows are 4 T cell receptor beta chains derived from one specimen sequenced in a study of blood T cell repertoires in COVID-19. Here immunoSEQ multiplex PCR was the method, and the copy in TCRdb shows in-frame clones only, minus some. The table lists around 250,000 clones, approximately 86% of them singletons. Sequencing was performed on PBMCs or T cells enriched from blood (not recorded which). All receptors come from a woman aged 50 to 65 who had recovered from COVID-19.

This clone was observed once. The chain is built from TRBV9 and TRBJ2-3; D might be TRBD1 (6 bases). Trimming took 2 bases from V and 4 from J, leaving 20 bases between them. Germline CDR1 reads SGDLS; CDR2 reads YYNGEE. The CDR3 is 17 residues long. The CDR3 reads CASSVWGRGRGADTQYF. In nucleotides, the CDR3 is TGTGCCAGCAGCGTCTGGGGGCGCGGGCGTGGCGCAGATACGCAGTATTTT. The variable domain in full, with the rest retrieved from reference TRBV9 and TRBJ2-3, is DSGVTQTPKHLITATGQRVTLRCSPRSGDLSVYWYQQSLDQGLQFLIQYYNGEERAKGNILERFSAQQFPDLHSELNLSSLELGDSALYFCASSVWGRGRGADTQYFGPGTRLTVL.

The V call is TRBV6-5, the J call TRBJ2-1; D might be TRBD2 (5 bases). CDR3 length: 16 residues. V was shortened by 0 bases and J by 13 bases, with 22 bases between the two germline ends. Germline V gives CDR1 MNHEY, CDR2 SVGAGI. The CDR3 sequence: CASSYSNGPRAANQFF. The DNA for the CDR3 is TGTGCCAGCAGTTACTCGAATGGTCCGCGGGCTGCCAACCAGTTCTTC.

The chain joins TRBV11-2 to TRBJ1-6; D perhaps matches TRBD1 (5 bases). This CDR3 region has 16 residues. CDR1 is SGHAT and CDR2 is FQNNGV in the germline V gene. Trimming removed 2 bases from V and 7 bases from J, with 15 bases in between. The CDR3 nucleotides are TGTGCCAGCAGCTTATATCCCAGGGCGAGAAATTCACCCCTCCACTTT. Residues: CASSLYPRARNSPLHF.

CDR3 in DNA: TGTGCCAGCAGTGAACTCGCCCAGGGTCCCCAGCATTTT. The encoded protein is CASSELAQGPQHF. The chain links TRBV28 to TRBJ1-5, with D perhaps TRBD1 (5 bases). CDR3 length equals 13 residues. Trimming took 5 bases from V and 10 from J, leaving 15 bases between them. Germline CDR1 reads MDHEN; CDR2 reads SYDVKM.